The present T cell receptor (beta chain) was sequenced within a study of shared T cell receptors in the human thymus. Assay: immunoSEQ multiplex PCR; the TCRdb copy retains only in-frame clones and omits some. The sample holds hundreds of thousands of clones, 88% seen once. Losses at the gene ends were 0 bases for V and 1 base for J; bases not matched to a gene: 7. Germline values: CDR1 MGHRA, CDR2 YSYEKL. This CDR3 has 20 residues. The same specimen was also included in a second study, on human thymus T cells. That work states: Resections removed during corrective heart surgery provided the thymus tissue used. V and J genes seemed to be used with bias in thymic and blood repertoires.

Sequenced sample: thymocytes. The receptor was derived from a boy younger than two with a congenital heart defect. The rearrangement links TRBV4-1 to TRBJ2-6; 12 nucleotides agree with TRBD1. The CDR3 here is CASSQDLGQGASSGANVLTF. CDR3 coding DNA: TGCGCCAGCAGCCAAGATTTGGGACAGGGGGCTTCGTCTGGGGCCAACGTCCTGACTTTC.